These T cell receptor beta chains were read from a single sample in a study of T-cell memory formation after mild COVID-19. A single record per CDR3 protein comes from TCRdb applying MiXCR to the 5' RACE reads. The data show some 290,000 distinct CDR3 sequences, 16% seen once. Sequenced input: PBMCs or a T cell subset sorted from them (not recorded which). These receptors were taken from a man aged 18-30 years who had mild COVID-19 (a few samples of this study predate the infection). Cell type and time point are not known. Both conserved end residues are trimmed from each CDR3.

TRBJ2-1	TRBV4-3	ASSHSLGQSYNEQF
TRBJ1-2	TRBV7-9	ASSPTPNYGYT
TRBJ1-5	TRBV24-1	ATSDLQGFYSNQPQH
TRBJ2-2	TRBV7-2	ASSPTKQGTSTGELF
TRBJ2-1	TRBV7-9	ASSEGVGQF
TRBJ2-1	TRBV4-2	ASSPAQGLFYNEQF
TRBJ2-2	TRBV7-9	ASSADSLNTGELF
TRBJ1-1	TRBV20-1	SARIGATNTEAF
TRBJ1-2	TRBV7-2	ASRPGWDSGYT
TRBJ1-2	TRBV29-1	SVVDRGDYGYT
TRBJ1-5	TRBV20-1	SARVGGEGNQPQH
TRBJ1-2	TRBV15	ATSRDAQGEGYGYT